The clone carrying this T cell receptor (beta chain) turned up a few times. The entry originates in a study of identical twins. TCRdb re-derived calls from the 5' RACE reads in MiXCR, one entry per CDR3 protein. Here the sample spans about 480,000 distinct CDR3 sequences, 14% being singletons. This CDR3 comprises 12 residues. The germline gives CDR1 KGHDR, CDR2 SFDVKD. Trimming left V 6 bases short and J 4 bases short, with 6 bases between. These data also featured in a second study, about yellow fever vaccine responses in identical twins.

The chain is built from TRBV24-1 and TRBJ2-1; D gene ambiguous. The receptor's source is a woman aged 18 to 35 in good health. The sequencing input was CD4+ T cells sorted from blood. The DNA for the CDR3 is TGTGCCACCAGTAAGAAGTACAATGAGCAGTTCTTC. This translates into CATSKKYNEQFF.